The rows below give T cell receptor beta chains drawn from one sample of a study of CD8 T cells in ankylosing spondylitis. TCRdb independently ran MiXCR on the 5' RACE reads; one entry per CDR3 protein. The sample includes 500,000 to 550,000 distinct CDR3 sequences, more than 9.5% of them seen just once. Material: blood, either unsorted or a sorted T cell fraction (not recorded which). These receptor sequences come from a male donor with ankylosing spondylitis. Each CDR3 is given with its conserved first and last residue. A D gene is named only where the DNA matches it firmly. The size entry is marked missing in some rows and otherwise reads once, few, many or a size class.

V gene	clone size	J gene	D gene	CDR3 DNA	CDR3 protein
TRBV10-2	many	TRBJ2-2	TRBD2	TGCGCCAGCAGTGAGATTTGGCGGGAGGCTAACACCGGGGAGCTGTTTTTT	CASSEIWREANTGELFF
TRBV5-1	.	TRBJ1-3	.	TGCGCCAGCAGCTCGGGATCCGCCATCTCTGGAAACACCATATATTTT	CASSSGSAISGNTIYF
TRBV24-1	.	TRBJ2-1	.	TGTGCCACCAGTGACACAGGGGGGGCCAATGAGCAGTTCTTC	CATSDTGGANEQFF
TRBV20-1	.	TRBJ2-7	.	TGCAGTGCCCAGCGGTGGCTGGGCGGGTTCGAGCAGTACTTC	CSAQRWLGGFEQYF
TRBV2	many	TRBJ2-5	.	TGTGCCAGCAGTCGGGGAGGGACCCAGTACTTC	CASSRGGTQYF
TRBV20-1	.	TRBJ2-1	.	TGCAGTGCTAGAGAGGTACCAGGCGCCTACAATGAGCAGTTCTTC	CSAREVPGAYNEQFF
TRBV7-2	.	TRBJ2-1	.	TGTGCCAGCAGGTACACGATATACAATGAGCAGTTCTTC	CASRYTIYNEQFF
TRBV7-2	.	TRBJ1-4	TRBD1	TGTGCCAGCAGCTTGGGACCGGGACAGGGGAATGAAAAACTGTTTTTT	CASSLGPGQGNEKLFF
TRBV5-1	many	TRBJ2-1	TRBD1	TGCGCCAGCAGCCGGGGGACAGGGAATGAGCAGTTCTTC	CASSRGTGNEQFF
TRBV20-1	few	TRBJ2-2	.	TGCAGTGCTAGACGACCGGGACCACACACCGGGGAGCTGTTTTTT	CSARRPGPHTGELFF
TRBV14	many	TRBJ1-2	.	TGTGCCAGCAGCCAAGTCGGGGTTGAAGTCCATGGCTACACCTTC	CASSQVGVEVHGYTF
TRBV24-1	many	TRBJ2-1	TRBD2	TGTGCCACCAGTCCTACTAGCGGGAGAAACAATGAGCAGTTCTTC	CATSPTSGRNNEQFF
TRBV5-1	.	TRBJ1-2	TRBD1	TGCGCCAGCAGCTATATGACAGGGGAGAGTGGCTACACCTTC	CASSYMTGESGYTF
TRBV24-1	many	TRBJ2-1	.	TGTGCCACCGAACCGGACTTTCCATCCTCGGCCTCCTACAATGAGCAGTTCTTC	CATEPDFPSSASYNEQFF
TRBV6-4	few	TRBJ2-1	.	TGTGCCAGCAGTCGGGCCCCTGAGAATGAGCAGTTCTTC	CASSRAPENEQFF
TRBV29-1	.	TRBJ1-4	TRBD1	TGCAGCGTAGAACAGGGGGCCGATGAAAAACTGTTTTTT	CSVEQGADEKLFF
TRBV15	.	TRBJ2-1	.	TGTGCCACCAGCAGAGATCGGACCGAGCAGTTCTTC	CATSRDRTEQFF
TRBV19	.	TRBJ1-1	TRBD1	TGTGCCAGTAGTCCCCAACAGGGGGTGGGCACTGAAGCTTTCTTT	CASSPQQGVGTEAFF
TRBV29-1	few	TRBJ2-1	TRBD2	TGCAGCGTTGAACTAGCGGGAGGTCAGAGCTCCTACAATGAGCAGTTCTTC	CSVELAGGQSSYNEQFF
TRBV6-2/TRBV6-3	.	TRBJ2-3	TRBD1	TGTGCCAGCAGTTACTCCGGGACAGTCACAGATACGCAGTATTTT	CASSYSGTVTDTQYF
TRBV29-1	.	TRBJ2-7	TRBD2	TGCAGCGTTGAAGATAGTAGCGGGACCTACGAGCAGTACTTC	CSVEDSSGTYEQYF
TRBV5-1	.	TRBJ2-3	.	TGCGCCAGCAGCCCCGACAGCCCCTCGTTCACAGATACGCAGTATTTT	CASSPDSPSFTDTQYF
TRBV12-3/TRBV12-4	.	TRBJ1-1	.	TGTGCCAGCAGATCCCAAAGGTCTGAAGCTTTCTTT	CASRSQRSEAFF
TRBV20-1	.	TRBJ1-1	.	TGCAGTGCTAGAGAGTCAGTGGGAACCGATACGGCTTTCTTT	CSARESVGTDTAFF
TRBV5-1	few	TRBJ2-1	.	TGCGCCAGCAGCGGTTCCGGGACGTTCGATGAGCAGTTCTTC	CASSGSGTFDEQFF
TRBV11-1	.	TRBJ1-1	TRBD1	TGTGCCAGCAGCGGCCGGACAGGGGGGCAACCCTTGGACACTGAAGCTTTCTTT	CASSGRTGGQPLDTEAFF
TRBV5-1	few	TRBJ1-3	.	TGCGCCAGCAGTTTTGCCGCCGGGTCTGGAAACACCATATATTTT	CASSFAAGSGNTIYF
TRBV6-1	few	TRBJ1-1	.	TGTGCCAGCAGACGCCTATTCCCGGACAAGGGGAACACTGAAGCTTTCTTT	CASRRLFPDKGNTEAFF
TRBV10-3	.	TRBJ2-1	TRBD2	TGTACCATCAGGGGGACTAGCGGGAGCGGGGAGCAGTTCTTC	CTIRGTSGSGEQFF
TRBV18	many	TRBJ1-2	.	TGTGCCAGCTCAGTGGGACCGTGGGGGACTAACAACTATGGCTACACCTTC	CASSVGPWGTNNYGYTF
TRBV4-2	few	TRBJ2-5	.	TGTGCCAGCAGCCATCCGGGCTCAAGAGGGGGGGAGACCCAGTACTTC	CASSHPGSRGGETQYF
TRBV29-1	.	TRBJ1-3	TRBD1	TGCAGCGTCCAAACAGGGGCTGGAAACACCATATATTTT	CSVQTGAGNTIYF
TRBV7-9	many	TRBJ2-1	TRBD1	TGTGCCAGCAGCTTCGGACAGGGGGTGGATGAGCAGTTCTTC	CASSFGQGVDEQFF
TRBV29-1	few	TRBJ2-6	.	TGCAGCGTCTCCAACCCGGACAGATCGGCCAACGTCCTGACTTTC	CSVSNPDRSANVLTF
TRBV20-1	.	TRBJ2-3	TRBD2	TGCAGTGCTGTGACTAGCGGGAGTAATACGCAGTATTTT	CSAVTSGSNTQYF
TRBV25-1	.	TRBJ2-3	.	TGTGCCAGCAGTGAATATAAGGGAGGACGGACAGATACGCAGTATTTT	CASSEYKGGRTDTQYF
TRBV29-1	few	TRBJ2-1	TRBD1	TGCAGCGTTGAGGGACAGTACAATGAGCAGTTCTTC	CSVEGQYNEQFF
TRBV3-1	many	TRBJ1-1	TRBD1	TGTGCCAGCAGCCAGGGACAGGGGGCGAACACTGAAGCTTTCTTT	CASSQGQGANTEAFF
TRBV5-1	.	TRBJ2-1	TRBD2	TGCGCCAGCAGCTTGACTAGCGGGATCTACAATGAGCAGTTCTTC	CASSLTSGIYNEQFF
TRBV7-2	many	TRBJ2-5	.	TGTGCCAGCAGCCCCTCAAGAGAGACCCAGTACTTC	CASSPSRETQYF
TRBV12-3/TRBV12-4	.	TRBJ2-3	.	TGTGCCAGCAGTTTAGACGTTCCCACAGATACGCAGTATTTT	CASSLDVPTDTQYF
TRBV9	many	TRBJ2-7	.	TGTGCCAGCAGCCCGGCTGGGGTCGGTTACGAGCAGTACTTC	CASSPAGVGYEQYF
TRBV20-1	few	TRBJ2-5	.	TGCAGTGCTTTTACAGGGATACAAGAGACCCAGTACTTC	CSAFTGIQETQYF
TRBV6-1	.	TRBJ2-7	TRBD2	TGTGCCAGCAGAAAACAACCCCTCGCGGGAGGGTACAACGAGCAGTACTTC	CASRKQPLAGGYNEQYF
TRBV2	.	TRBJ1-2	.	TGTGCCAGCAGTTCCACTCGACGGAACAACTATGGCTACACCTTC	CASSSTRRNNYGYTF